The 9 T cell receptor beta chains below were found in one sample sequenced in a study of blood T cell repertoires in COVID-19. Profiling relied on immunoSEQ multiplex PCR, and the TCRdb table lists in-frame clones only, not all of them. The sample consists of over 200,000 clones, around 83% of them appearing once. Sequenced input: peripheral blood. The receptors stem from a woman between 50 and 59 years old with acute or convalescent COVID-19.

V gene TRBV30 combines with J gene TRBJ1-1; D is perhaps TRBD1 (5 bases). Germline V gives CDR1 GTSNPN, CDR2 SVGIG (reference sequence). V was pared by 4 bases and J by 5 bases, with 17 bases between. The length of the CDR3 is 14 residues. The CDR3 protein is CAWTGGGKKTEAFF. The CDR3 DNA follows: TGTGCCTGGACAGGCGGGGGTAAAAAAACTGAAGCTTTCTTT.

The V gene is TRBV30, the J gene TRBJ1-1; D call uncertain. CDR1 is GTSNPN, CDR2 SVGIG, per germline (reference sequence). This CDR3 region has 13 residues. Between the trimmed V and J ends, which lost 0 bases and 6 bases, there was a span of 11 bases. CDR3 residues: CAWSVREGAEAFF. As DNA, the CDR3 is TGTGCCTGGAGTGTACGGGAGGGTGCTGAAGCTTTCTTT.

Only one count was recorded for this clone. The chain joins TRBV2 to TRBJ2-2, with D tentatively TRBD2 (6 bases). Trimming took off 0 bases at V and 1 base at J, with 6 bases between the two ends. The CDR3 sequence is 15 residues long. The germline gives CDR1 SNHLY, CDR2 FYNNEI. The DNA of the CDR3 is TGTGCCAGCAGTGAAGCGCGGGAGAACACCGGGGAGCTGTTTTTT. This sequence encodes CASSEARENTGELFF. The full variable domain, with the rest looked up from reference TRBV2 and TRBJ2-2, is EPEVTQTPSHQVTQMGQEVILRCVPISNHLYFYWYRQILGQKVEFLVSFYNNEISEKSEIFDDQFSVERPDGSNFTLKIRSTKLEDSAMYFCASSEARENTGELFFGEGSRLTVL.

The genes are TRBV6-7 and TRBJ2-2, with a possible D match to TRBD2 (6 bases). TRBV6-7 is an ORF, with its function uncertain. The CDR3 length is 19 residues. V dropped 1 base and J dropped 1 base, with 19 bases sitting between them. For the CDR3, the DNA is TGTGCCAGCAGTTACTTAGCCTTTAGCGGAGCTAAGAACACCGGGGAGCTGTTTTTT. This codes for CASSYLAFSGAKNTGELFF.

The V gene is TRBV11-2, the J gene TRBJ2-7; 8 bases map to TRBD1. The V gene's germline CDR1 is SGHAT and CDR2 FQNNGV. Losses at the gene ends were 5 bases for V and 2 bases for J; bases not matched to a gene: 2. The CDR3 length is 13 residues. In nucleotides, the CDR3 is TGTGCCAGCAGCCAGGACAGGGCCTACGAGCAGTACTTC. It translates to CASSQDRAYEQYF. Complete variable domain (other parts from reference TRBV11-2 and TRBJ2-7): EAGVAQSPRYKIIEKRQSVAFWCNPISGHATLYWYQQILGQGPKLLIQFQNNGVVDDSQLPKDRFSAERLKGVDSTLKIQPAKLEDSAVYLCASSQDRAYEQYFGPGTRLTVT.

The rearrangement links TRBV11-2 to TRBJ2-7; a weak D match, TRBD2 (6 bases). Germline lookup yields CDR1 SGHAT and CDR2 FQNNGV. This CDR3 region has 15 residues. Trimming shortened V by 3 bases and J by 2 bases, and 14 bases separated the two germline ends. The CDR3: CASSFHRDSPYEQYF. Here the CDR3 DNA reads TGTGCCAGCAGCTTCCACCGGGACTCACCCTACGAGCAGTACTTC.

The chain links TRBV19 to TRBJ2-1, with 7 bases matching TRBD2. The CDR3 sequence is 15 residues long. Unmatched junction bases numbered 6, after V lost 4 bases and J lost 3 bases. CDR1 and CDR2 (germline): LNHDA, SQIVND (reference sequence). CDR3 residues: CASSNPSGGYNEQFF. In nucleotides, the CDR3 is TGTGCCAGTAGTAACCCTAGCGGAGGCTACAATGAGCAGTTCTTC. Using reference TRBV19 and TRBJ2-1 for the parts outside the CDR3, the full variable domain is DGGITQSPKYLFRKEGQNVTLSCEQNLNHDAMYWYRQDPGQGLRLIYYSQIVNDFQKGDIAEGYSVSREKKESFPLTVTSAQKNPTAFYLCASSNPSGGYNEQFFGPGTRLTVL.

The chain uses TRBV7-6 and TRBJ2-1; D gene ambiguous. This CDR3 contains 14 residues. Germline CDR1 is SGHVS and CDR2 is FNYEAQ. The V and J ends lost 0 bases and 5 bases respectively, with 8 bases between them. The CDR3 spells CASSLAPVHNEQFF. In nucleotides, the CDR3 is TGTGCCAGCAGCTTAGCGCCGGTTCACAATGAGCAGTTCTTC.

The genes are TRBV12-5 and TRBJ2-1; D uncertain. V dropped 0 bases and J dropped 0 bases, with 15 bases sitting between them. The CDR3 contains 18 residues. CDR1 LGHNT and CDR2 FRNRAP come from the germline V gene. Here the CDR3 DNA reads TGTGCTAGTGGTTTGGTCCCCGGCGCGGAGAGCTCCTACAATGAGCAGTTCTTC. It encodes CASGLVPGAESSYNEQFF.